This section outlines one T cell receptor beta chain sequence together with its context. One end of the junction varies from germline; a read error may be responsible. This CDR3 has 12 amino acids. In germline, CDR1 is MGHRA, CDR2 YSYEKL. Sequenced by immunoSEQ multiplex PCR; TCRdb stores in-frame clones only, minus some. The sample has around 550,000 clones, 90% to 96% seen once. The record originates from a study of shared clonotypes between healthy human individuals. The sample was naive CD4+ T cells sorted from blood. The subset is: CD45RA+ positively selected. The receptor comes from a woman aged 25 to 39 in good health. The chain is built from TRBV4-1 and TRBJ2-1; D gene uncertain. This chain's CDR3 is CASSQDRQLIVF. The CDR3 DNA follows: TGCGCCAGCAGCCAAGATCGCCAGCTCATAGTCTTC.